This note documents a single T cell receptor beta chain sequence. This entry comes from a study of shared clonotypes between healthy human individuals. The V and J ends lost 2 bases and 3 bases, in that order; junction bases with no gene match: 1. CDR3 size: 14 residues. Germline assignment: CDR1 SGHRS and CDR2 YFSETQ. The quantity of DNA used in unsorted PBMC replicate PCRs was 300 ng, corresponding to 30,000 or so T cell genomes. In the authors' workflow: Sequence data from immunoSEQ were junction-only and lacked quality scores; consequently, filtering differed. Repertoires were generated with immunoSEQ multiplex PCR, while TCRdb's copy carries only in-frame clones and drops some. V and J calls and clone size come straight from that table; D and trimming were deduced from the DNA. The sample yields some 530,000 clones, 65% to 85% seen once.

The genes are TRBV5-1 and TRBJ2-2; 7 bases match TRBD2. This sequence was found in a middle-aged woman in good health. Some clones in this sample may be carry-over from other donors' samples. Sequencing input: PBMCs. The CDR3 region has the DNA TGCGCCAGCAGCTTAGGACTAGACACCGGGGAGCTGTTTTTT. This sequence encodes CASSLGLDTGELFF. The full variable domain, with the rest looked up from reference TRBV5-1 and TRBJ2-2, is KAGVTQTPRYLIKTRGQQVTLSCSPISGHRSVSWYQQTPGQGLQFLFEYFSETQRNKGNFPGRFSGRQFSNSRSEMNVSTLELGDSALYLCASSLGLDTGELFFGEGSRLTVL.